These T cell receptor beta chains were read from a single sample in a study of shared clonotypes between healthy human individuals. Produced via immunoSEQ multiplex PCR; TCRdb's table is partial and in-frame only. The table lists more than 400,000 clones, 90% to 97% of them singletons, with approximately 0.06% in the top ten. What was sequenced was naive CD4+ T cells sorted from blood. These receptors were collected from a woman aged 25 to 39 in good health. Both conserved end residues are part of each CDR3. The D gene is left open where the match is weak. A row's size may be missing; if present it is once, few, many or a size class.

J gene: TRBJ2-2; D gene: NA; V gene: TRBV7-7; clone size: NA; CDR3 protein: CASSSSAGNTGELFF; CDR3 DNA: TGTGCCAGCAGCTCATCGGCAGGGAACACCGGGGAGCTGTTTTTT
J gene: TRBJ2-7; D gene: TRBD2; V gene: TRBV5-1; clone size: once; CDR3 protein: CASSLGPTLAGTGEQYF; CDR3 DNA: TGCGCCAGCAGCTTGGGACCCACACTAGCGGGAACCGGCGAGCAGTACTTC
J gene: TRBJ1-4; D gene: NA; V gene: TRBV6-5; clone size: NA; CDR3 protein: CASSSQFGEKLFF; CDR3 DNA: TGTGCCAGCAGTTCCCAGTTTGGTGAAAAACTGTTTTTT
J gene: TRBJ1-1; D gene: NA; V gene: TRBV28; clone size: NA; CDR3 protein: CASSFISGVTEAFF; CDR3 DNA: TGTGCCAGCAGTTTCATCTCGGGGGTCACTGAAGCTTTCTTT
J gene: TRBJ2-7; D gene: TRBD2; V gene: TRBV18; clone size: NA; CDR3 protein: CASSPRVAGDGEQYF; CDR3 DNA: TGTGCCAGCTCACCTAGGGTAGCGGGAGACGGTGAGCAGTACTTC
J gene: TRBJ1-1; D gene: NA; V gene: TRBV6-6; clone size: NA; CDR3 protein: CASSGGGLNTEAFF; CDR3 DNA: TGTGCCAGCAGTGGGGGGGGCTTGAACACTGAAGCTTTCTTT
J gene: TRBJ2-3; D gene: TRBD2; V gene: TRBV7-6; clone size: NA; CDR3 protein: CASSSLRLAGGKDTQYF; CDR3 DNA: TGTGCCAGCAGCTCTCTACGACTAGCGGGAGGGAAAGATACGCAGTATTTT
J gene: TRBJ2-3; D gene: NA; V gene: TRBV5-5; clone size: NA; CDR3 protein: CASSLAGAGASTDTQYF; CDR3 DNA: TGTGCCAGCAGCTTGGCCGGGGCGGGCGCTAGCACAGATACGCAGTATTTT
J gene: TRBJ2-5; D gene: NA; V gene: TRBV7-9; clone size: NA; CDR3 protein: CASSLLGLEETQYF; CDR3 DNA: TGTGCCAGCAGCTTATTGGGATTAGAGGAGACCCAGTACTTC
J gene: TRBJ2-7; D gene: NA; V gene: TRBV20-1; clone size: NA; CDR3 protein: CSARRSQGQYF; CDR3 DNA: TGCAGTGCTAGGCGATCACAGGGGCAGTACTTC
J gene: TRBJ1-3; D gene: NA; V gene: TRBV15; clone size: NA; CDR3 protein: CATSRDMGSGNTIYF; CDR3 DNA: TGTGCCACCAGCAGAGATATGGGGTCTGGAAACACCATATATTTT
J gene: TRBJ2-7; D gene: TRBD1; V gene: TRBV28; clone size: NA; CDR3 protein: CASVLQGDHEQYF; CDR3 DNA: TGTGCCAGCGTACTACAGGGGGACCACGAGCAGTACTTC
J gene: TRBJ1-3; D gene: NA; V gene: TRBV6-5; clone size: NA; CDR3 protein: CASRPRRRSGNTIYF; CDR3 DNA: TGTGCCAGCAGACCCCGACGGCGCTCTGGAAACACCATATATTTT
J gene: TRBJ2-7; D gene: NA; V gene: TRBV6-6; clone size: NA; CDR3 protein: CASSYASYEQYF; CDR3 DNA: TGTGCCAGCAGTTACGCAAGCTACGAGCAGTACTTC
J gene: TRBJ1-1; D gene: TRBD1; V gene: TRBV11-2; clone size: NA; CDR3 protein: CASSSWGRQGALNTEAFF; CDR3 DNA: TGTGCCAGCAGCTCTTGGGGGCGACAGGGGGCACTGAACACTGAAGCTTTCTTT
J gene: TRBJ2-7; D gene: NA; V gene: TRBV28; clone size: NA; CDR3 protein: CATQDSSYEQYF; CDR3 DNA: TGTGCCACCCAAGACAGTTCCTACGAGCAGTACTTC
J gene: TRBJ1-1; D gene: TRBD1; V gene: TRBV7-9; clone size: NA; CDR3 protein: CASSLDRGDTEAFF; CDR3 DNA: TGTGCCAGCAGCTTGGACAGGGGCGACACTGAAGCTTTCTTT
J gene: TRBJ1-5; D gene: NA; V gene: TRBV5-8; clone size: NA; CDR3 protein: CASSLENGQPQHF; CDR3 DNA: TGTGCCAGCAGCTTGGAAAATGGGCAGCCCCAGCATTTT
J gene: TRBJ2-7; D gene: NA; V gene: TRBV5-1; clone size: NA; CDR3 protein: CASSLEQGSTYEQYF; CDR3 DNA: TGCGCCAGCAGCTTGGAGCAGGGGTCGACCTACGAGCAGTACTTC
J gene: TRBJ2-1; D gene: NA; V gene: TRBV2; clone size: NA; CDR3 protein: CASSAELGASDEQFF; CDR3 DNA: TGTGCCAGCAGTGCAGAGCTCGGGGCGAGCGATGAGCAGTTCTTC
J gene: TRBJ2-2; D gene: NA; V gene: TRBV7-9; clone size: NA; CDR3 protein: CASSLGARLTGELFF; CDR3 DNA: TGTGCCAGCAGCTTAGGGGCTAGACTCACCGGGGAGCTGTTTTTT
J gene: TRBJ2-7; D gene: NA; V gene: TRBV5-5; clone size: NA; CDR3 protein: CASSRAQDEQYF; CDR3 DNA: TGTGCCAGCAGCCGAGCCCAAGACGAGCAGTACTTC
J gene: TRBJ2-6; D gene: NA; V gene: TRBV16; clone size: few; CDR3 protein: CASSQSGSGANVLTF; CDR3 DNA: TGTGCCAGCAGCCAATCAGGCTCTGGGGCCAACGTCCTGACTTTC
J gene: TRBJ2-1; D gene: NA; V gene: TRBV7-2; clone size: NA; CDR3 protein: CASSLIVARRIYNEQFF; CDR3 DNA: TGTGCCAGCAGCTTAATTGTAGCACGAAGGATTTACAATGAGCAGTTCTTC
J gene: TRBJ2-7; D gene: TRBD1; V gene: TRBV7-2; clone size: NA; CDR3 protein: CASSAGTGSTYEQYF; CDR3 DNA: TGTGCCAGCAGTGCCGGGACAGGGTCAACCTACGAGCAGTACTTC
J gene: TRBJ2-2; D gene: NA; V gene: TRBV27; clone size: NA; CDR3 protein: CASSLYRAGGGELFF; CDR3 DNA: TGTGCCAGCAGTTTATACAGGGCGGGCGGCGGGGAGCTGTTTTTT
J gene: TRBJ2-1; D gene: TRBD2; V gene: TRBV7-2; clone size: NA; CDR3 protein: CASSLATGGPQNEQFF; CDR3 DNA: TGTGCCAGCAGCTTAGCGACGGGAGGGCCCCAAAATGAGCAGTTCTTC
J gene: TRBJ2-3; D gene: TRBD1; V gene: TRBV11-3; clone size: NA; CDR3 protein: CASSRRGQGAGDTQYF; CDR3 DNA: TGTGCCAGCAGCCGACGAGGACAGGGGGCGGGAGATACGCAGTATTTT
J gene: TRBJ2-7; D gene: NA; V gene: TRBV18; clone size: NA; CDR3 protein: CASSSRAPDEQYF; CDR3 DNA: TGTGCCAGCTCATCCCGGGCCCCTGACGAGCAGTACTTC
J gene: TRBJ2-2; D gene: TRBD1; V gene: TRBV11-1; clone size: once; CDR3 protein: CASSLAYRGTNTGELFF; CDR3 DNA: TGTGCCAGCAGCCTAGCATACAGGGGGACGAACACCGGGGAGCTGTTTTTT
J gene: TRBJ2-2; D gene: NA; V gene: TRBV7-3; clone size: NA; CDR3 protein: CASSPRPGRELFF; CDR3 DNA: TGTGCCAGCAGCCCGCGACCAGGCCGGGAGCTGTTTTTT
J gene: TRBJ2-5; D gene: NA; V gene: TRBV5-4; clone size: NA; CDR3 protein: CASSRGPNQETQYF; CDR3 DNA: TGTGCCAGCAGCCGGGGACCTAACCAAGAGACCCAGTACTTC
J gene: TRBJ2-1; D gene: TRBD2; V gene: TRBV5-1; clone size: NA; CDR3 protein: CASSPTSGISPGQFF; CDR3 DNA: TGCGCCAGCAGCCCGACTAGCGGGATCTCCCCAGGGCAGTTCTTC
J gene: TRBJ2-7; D gene: NA; V gene: TRBV28; clone size: NA; CDR3 protein: CASSIPPASYEQYF; CDR3 DNA: TGTGCCAGCAGCATCCCTCCGGCCTCCTACGAGCAGTACTTC
J gene: TRBJ2-1; D gene: NA; V gene: TRBV28; clone size: NA; CDR3 protein: CASRDSGYNEQFF; CDR3 DNA: TGTGCCAGCAGGGATAGCGGCTACAATGAGCAGTTCTTC
J gene: TRBJ2-2; D gene: NA; V gene: TRBV28; clone size: once; CDR3 protein: CASSSAGDTGELFF; CDR3 DNA: TGTGCCAGCAGTTCGGCAGGGGACACCGGGGAGCTGTTTTTT
J gene: TRBJ1-4; D gene: NA; V gene: TRBV4-2; clone size: NA; CDR3 protein: CASSQYVRGKEEEKLFF; CDR3 DNA: TGTGCCAGCAGCCAATATGTAAGGGGGAAAGAGGAGGAAAAACTGTTTTTT
J gene: TRBJ2-5; D gene: TRBD1; V gene: TRBV5-6; clone size: NA; CDR3 protein: CASTRGPGQKQETQYF; CDR3 DNA: TGTGCCAGCACCCGAGGCCCGGGACAGAAACAAGAGACCCAGTACTTC
J gene: TRBJ1-2; D gene: NA; V gene: TRBV10-2; clone size: NA; CDR3 protein: CASSVGGATNYGYTF; CDR3 DNA: TGCGCCAGCAGTGTTGGCGGAGCTACTAACTATGGCTACACCTTC
J gene: TRBJ1-1; D gene: NA; V gene: TRBV5-1; clone size: once; CDR3 protein: CASSLAGDTEAFF; CDR3 DNA: TGCGCCAGCAGCTTGGCTGGGGACACTGAAGCTTTCTTT
J gene: TRBJ2-3; D gene: NA; V gene: TRBV7-2; clone size: NA; CDR3 protein: CASSLVTGEGDTQYF; CDR3 DNA: TGTGCCAGCAGCTTGGTGACTGGAGAGGGAGATACGCAGTATTTT
J gene: TRBJ2-5; D gene: NA; V gene: TRBV18; clone size: NA; CDR3 protein: CASSPVRGPQETQYF; CDR3 DNA: TGTGCCAGCTCCCCCGTAAGAGGCCCCCAAGAGACCCAGTACTTC
J gene: TRBJ2-7; D gene: TRBD1; V gene: TRBV5-1; clone size: NA; CDR3 protein: CASSADRSSYEQYF; CDR3 DNA: TGCGCCAGCAGCGCGGACAGGAGCTCCTACGAGCAGTACTTC
J gene: TRBJ2-1; D gene: NA; V gene: TRBV27; clone size: NA; CDR3 protein: CASGRDRTYNEQFF; CDR3 DNA: TGTGCCAGCGGCCGGGACCGCACTTACAATGAGCAGTTCTTC
J gene: TRBJ2-7; D gene: TRBD2; V gene: TRBV28; clone size: NA; CDR3 protein: CASSLAGGPSSEQYF; CDR3 DNA: TGTGCCAGCAGTTTGGCGGGAGGGCCAAGCAGCGAGCAGTACTTC
J gene: TRBJ2-7; D gene: TRBD2; V gene: TRBV19; clone size: NA; CDR3 protein: CASSIVAGEGGTYEQYF; CDR3 DNA: TGTGCCAGTAGTATAGTAGCGGGAGAAGGAGGGACCTACGAGCAGTACTTC
J gene: TRBJ1-1; D gene: NA; V gene: TRBV30; clone size: NA; CDR3 protein: CAWTPDGYTEAFF; CDR3 DNA: TGTGCCTGGACTCCGGACGGGTACACTGAAGCTTTCTTT
J gene: TRBJ2-2; D gene: TRBD2; V gene: TRBV7-9; clone size: NA; CDR3 protein: CASSLVGTTTGELFF; CDR3 DNA: TGTGCCAGCAGCTTAGTTGGGACTACCACCGGGGAGCTGTTTTTT
J gene: TRBJ2-5; D gene: NA; V gene: TRBV29-1; clone size: NA; CDR3 protein: CSVGGETQYF; CDR3 DNA: TGCAGCGTAGGAGGGGAGACCCAGTACTTC
J gene: TRBJ1-1; D gene: NA; V gene: TRBV18; clone size: NA; CDR3 protein: CASSSRTENTEAFF; CDR3 DNA: TGTGCCAGCTCATCCCGGACCGAGAACACTGAAGCTTTCTTT
J gene: TRBJ2-1; D gene: NA; V gene: TRBV28; clone size: NA; CDR3 protein: CASTSGGEGFNNEQFF; CDR3 DNA: TGTGCCAGCACCTCCGGGGGCGAGGGATTTAACAATGAGCAGTTCTTC
J gene: TRBJ2-7; D gene: NA; V gene: TRBV5-1; clone size: NA; CDR3 protein: CASSDSGNYEQYF; CDR3 DNA: TGCGCCAGCAGTGATAGCGGAAACTACGAGCAGTACTTC
J gene: TRBJ2-7; D gene: TRBD2; V gene: TRBV4-2; clone size: NA; CDR3 protein: CASSQDLSGRNNEQYF; CDR3 DNA: TGTGCCAGCAGCCAAGATCTTAGCGGGAGGAACAACGAGCAGTACTTC
J gene: TRBJ2-2; D gene: TRBD2; V gene: TRBV7-8; clone size: NA; CDR3 protein: CASFIAGVTGELFF; CDR3 DNA: TGTGCCAGCTTTATAGCGGGAGTCACCGGGGAGCTGTTTTTT
J gene: TRBJ1-1; D gene: NA; V gene: TRBV5-1; clone size: NA; CDR3 protein: CASRLGRTEAFF; CDR3 DNA: TGCGCCAGCAGACTAGGGCGCACTGAAGCTTTCTTT